The 10 T cell receptor beta chains in this list originate from one sample, sequenced in a study of T cell responses to AZD1222 COVID-19 vaccine. Profiling relied on immunoSEQ multiplex PCR, and the TCRdb table lists in-frame clones only, not all of them. The repertoire includes about 90,000 clones, approximately 90% of them detected once, and around 5.2% sits in the top ten. Sequencing was performed on peripheral blood, taken on day 0 of MenACWY control vaccination. The receptors were gathered from an adult in good health.

A single count supports this clone. V is TRBV23-1 and J is TRBJ2-7; no clear D gene. TRBV23-1 is an ORF, with its function uncertain. The CDR3 runs to 13 residues. Trimming left V 8 bases short and J 0 bases short, with 11 bases between. CDR3 sequence reads: CASPRASSYEQYF. CDR3 sequence (DNA): TGCGCCAGCCCACGGGCGAGCTCCTACGAGCAGTACTTC.

The rearrangement joins TRBV5-1 to TRBJ1-1; D perhaps matches TRBD1 (5 bases). This CDR3 has 14 amino acids. V lost 5 bases, J lost 2 bases, and 13 bases lay in between. Germline V gene lookup returns CDR1 SGHRS and CDR2 YFSETQ. The CDR3 spells CASRPAGGNTEAFF. The DNA for the CDR3 is TGCGCCAGCAGACCCGCTGGGGGAAACACTGAAGCTTTCTTT.

The chain uses TRBV18 and TRBJ2-7; 10 bases align to TRBD2. The CDR3 runs 15 residues. The germline V gene has CDR1 KGHSH and CDR2 LQKENI. With V trimmed by 5 bases and J by 5 bases, 9 bases remained unmatched. This CDR3 reads CASSAYSGTSDEQYF. DNA of the CDR3: TGTGCCAGCTCAGCTTACAGCGGGACTAGCGACGAGCAGTACTTC.

The chain links TRBV11-2 to TRBJ1-1, with a possible D match to TRBD1 (6 bases). Germline CDR1 SGHAT, CDR2 FQNNGV. CDR3 size: 13 residues. The V and J ends lost 4 bases and 4 bases respectively, with 10 bases between them. The CDR3 reads CASSWVRGTEAFF. The CDR3 DNA reads as TGTGCCAGCAGCTGGGTCAGGGGCACTGAAGCTTTCTTT. The entire variable domain, with the rest obtained from reference TRBV11-2 and TRBJ1-1, is as follows: EAGVAQSPRYKIIEKRQSVAFWCNPISGHATLYWYQQILGQGPKLLIQFQNNGVVDDSQLPKDRFSAERLKGVDSTLKIQPAKLEDSAVYLCASSWVRGTEAFFGQGTRLTVV.

The chain combines TRBV28 with TRBJ2-2; D possibly corresponds to TRBD2 (7 bases). V lost 3 bases and J lost 5, with 10 bases in between. This CDR3 comprises 14 residues. Germline V lookup: CDR1 MDHEN, CDR2 SYDVKM. CDR3 coding DNA: TGTGCCAGCAGTTTTGCGGGGGCGACCGGGGAGCTGTTTTTT. Translating it yields CASSFAGATGELFF.

This chain links TRBV19 with TRBJ1-4; TRBD1 aligns across 7 bases. J lost 3 bases, V lost 3 bases, and 7 bases had no gene match. This CDR3 is built from 16 residues. CDR1 is LNHDA and CDR2 is SQIVND in the germline V gene (reference sequence). This chain's CDR3 is CASSIGQAKSNEKLFF. Written as DNA, the CDR3 is TGTGCCAGTAGTATTGGACAGGCCAAATCTAATGAAAAACTGTTTTTT.

The gene calls are TRBV19 and TRBJ2-3, with TRBD1 as a possible D gene (7 bases). This CDR3 region has 15 residues. Trimming pared 5 bases from V and 3 bases from J, leaving 15 bases between. Per the germline V gene, CDR1 is LNHDA and CDR2 is SQIVND (reference sequence). The CDR3: CASSVGGQWTDTQYF. The CDR3 coding sequence is TGTGCCAGTAGTGTGGGGGGACAGTGGACAGATACGCAGTATTTT. The full variable domain, completed using reference TRBV19 and TRBJ2-3, is DGGITQSPKYLFRKEGQNVTLSCEQNLNHDAMYWYRQDPGQGLRLIYYSQIVNDFQKGDIAEGYSVSREKKESFPLTVTSAQKNPTAFYLCASSVGGQWTDTQYFGPGTRLTVL.

J is TRBJ1-1 and V is TRBV5-1; 10 nucleotides align to TRBD1. Germline CDR1 reads SGHRS; CDR2 reads YFSETQ. V lost 2 bases and J lost 4; bases outside the gene matches: 5. The CDR3 extends over 15 amino acids. For the CDR3, the DNA is TGCGCCAGCAGCTTTTCGGGGGACAGGGGCACTGAAGCTTTCTTT. It is translated as CASSFSGDRGTEAFF.

This clone came up once. The chain uses TRBV3-1 (or the pseudogene TRBV3-2) and TRBJ2-3, with 7 bases aligning to TRBD2. The length of the CDR3 is 16 residues. Germline CDR1 is LGHDT and CDR2 is YNNKEL (reference sequence). The V and J ends lost 5 bases and 0 bases, in that order; junction bases with no gene match: 8. The CDR3, as DNA: TGTGCCAGCAGCAGTTGGGGGACTACTAGCACAGATACGCAGTATTTT. This gives the protein CASSSWGTTSTDTQYF.

This chain joins TRBV7-9 and TRBJ2-2; TRBD1 is a possible D gene (6 bases). The V end was cut by 5 bases, the J end by 0 bases, with 7 bases between. Germline V gene sequence: CDR1 SEHNR, CDR2 FQNEAQ (reference sequence). This CDR3 is built from 14 residues. For the CDR3, the DNA is TGTGCCAGCAGCAGGGACACGAACACCGGGGAGCTGTTTTTT. Translating gives CASSRDTNTGELFF. The full variable domain, rest sourced from reference TRBV7-9 and TRBJ2-2, is DTGVSQNPRHKITKRGQNVTFRCDPISEHNRLYWYRQTLGQGPEFLTYFQNEAQLEKSRLLSDRFSAERPKGSFSTLEIQRTEQGDSAMYLCASSRDTNTGELFFGEGSRLTVL.